Listed below are T cell receptor beta chains from one sample, sequenced in a study of blood T cell repertoires in COVID-19. Sequencing was performed with immunoSEQ multiplex PCR; in TCRdb, only in-frame clones are kept and a portion is missing. The sample consists of some 81,000 clones, nearly 95% of them appearing once. Input material: peripheral blood. These receptors were collected from a human donor with active COVID-19. The donor label of this sample is uncertain. Each CDR3 is given with its conserved first and last residue. D genes are given only for firm matches. Part of the rows lack a size; the others show once, few, many or a class for expanded clones.

CATSDLRGTLDEQFF,TGTGCCACCAGTGATTTGCGCGGCACCCTGGATGAGCAGTTCTTC,TRBJ2-1,.,.,TRBV24-1
CASSLSPTRAEQFF,TGTGCCAGCAGTTTATCGCCGACTAGAGCTGAGCAGTTCTTC,TRBJ2-1,.,.,TRBV27
CASSPTSAYNEQFF,TGTGCCAGCAGCCCGACTAGTGCCTACAATGAGCAGTTCTTC,TRBJ2-1,.,.,TRBV5-4
CASRRGADTGELFF,TGTGCCAGCCGGCGGGGTGCGGACACCGGGGAGCTGTTTTTT,TRBJ2-2,.,once,TRBV6-6
CASSPEVDTEAFF,TGTGCCAGCTCACCAGAGGTTGACACTGAAGCTTTCTTT,TRBJ1-1,.,once,TRBV18
CATSQMSFDPEGSPLHF,TGTGCCACCAGCCAGATGAGTTTTGACCCGGAGGGTTCACCCCTCCACTTT,TRBJ1-6,.,once,TRBV24-1
CASSLWSFNYGYTF,TGTGCCAGCAGCTTATGGAGTTTTAACTATGGCTACACCTTC,TRBJ1-2,.,.,TRBV5-4
CASRGLLNEKLFF,TGTGCCAGCCGGGGATTACTCAATGAAAAACTGTTTTTT,TRBJ1-4,.,.,TRBV27
CASSSGSEQYF,TGTGCCAGCAGTAGTGGTTCCGAGCAGTACTTC,TRBJ2-7,.,.,TRBV7-8
CAISGWLAGGPDTGELFF,TGTGCCATCAGTGGATGGCTAGCGGGAGGGCCAGACACCGGGGAGCTGTTTTTT,TRBJ2-2,TRBD2,once,TRBV10-3
CATSADGGYTF,TGTGCCACCAGTGCAGACGGGGGCTACACCTTC,TRBJ1-2,.,.,TRBV24-1
CASSLKGALSYNEQFF,TGTGCCAGCAGCTTAAAGGGGGCCCTCTCCTACAATGAGCAGTTCTTC,TRBJ2-1,TRBD1,.,TRBV11-3
CASSLEDYRSYEQYF,TGTGCCAGCAGCTTAGAGGACTACCGATCCTACGAGCAGTACTTC,TRBJ2-7,.,few,TRBV7-6
CASSWIGESQPQHF,TGTGCCAGCAGCTGGATCGGGGAATCGCAGCCCCAGCATTTT,TRBJ1-5,.,.,TRBV7-2
CAISESSINTEAFF,TGTGCCATCAGTGAGTCGAGTATAAACACTGAAGCTTTCTTT,TRBJ1-1,.,.,TRBV10-3
CASSPGQGASGYTF,TGCGCCAGCAGCCCTGGACAGGGGGCGTCTGGCTACACCTTC,TRBJ1-2,TRBD1,.,TRBV5-1
CASSWTGGYEQYF,TGTGCCAGCAGTTGGACAGGGGGCTACGAGCAGTACTTC,TRBJ2-7,TRBD1,.,TRBV25-1
CASSPSGQYSNQPQHF,TGTGCCAGCAGCCCCTCGGGACAGTATAGCAATCAGCCCCAGCATTTT,TRBJ1-5,TRBD1,.,TRBV5-6
CASSVVAAIYEQYF,TGTGCCAGCAGTGTAGTAGCGGCAATCTACGAGCAGTACTTC,TRBJ2-7,.,.,TRBV2
CASRTSGNYNEQFF,TGTGCCAGCAGGACTAGCGGAAATTACAATGAGCAGTTCTTC,TRBJ2-1,TRBD2,once,TRBV3-1/TRBV3-2
CASSQLAGDYEQYF,TGCGCCAGCAGCCAGCTAGCGGGAGACTACGAGCAGTACTTC,TRBJ2-7,TRBD2,.,TRBV5-1
CASSPREAGTKPAYF,TGCGCCAGCAGCCCGAGGGAGGCGGGAACAAAACCGGCGTATTTT,TRBJ2-3,.,.,TRBV4-3
CASSLGHTSGGKGGEQFF,TGTGCCAGCAGCTTAGGACATACTAGCGGGGGAAAGGGGGGTGAGCAGTTCTTC,TRBJ2-1,TRBD2,.,TRBV11-3
CASSSLGTGTGANVLTF,TGTGCCAGCAGCTCCCTCGGGACAGGGACTGGGGCCAACGTCCTGACTTTC,TRBJ2-6,TRBD1,.,TRBV28
CASRSSGGGNTGELFF,TGTGCCAGCAGGTCATCGGGGGGCGGGAACACCGGGGAGCTGTTTTTT,TRBJ2-2,.,once,TRBV7-9
CASKPGQTYNSPLHF,TGTGCCAGCAAACCGGGACAGACCTATAATTCACCCCTCCACTTT,TRBJ1-6,TRBD1,.,TRBV11-2
CASRLTGEYEQYF,TGTGCCAGTCGATTGACAGGCGAGTACGAGCAGTACTTC,TRBJ2-7,.,.,TRBV19
CASSTSAGTSTDTQYF,TGTGCCAGCAGCACCTCAGCGGGTACTAGCACAGATACGCAGTATTTT,TRBJ2-3,.,.,TRBV7-6
CASSLSTGGPPAGYTF,TGTGCCAGCAGCTTATCAACAGGCGGCCCCCCGGCTGGCTACACCTTC,TRBJ1-2,.,few,TRBV7-6